This T cell receptor (beta chain) originates from a study of blood T cell repertoires in COVID-19. For the study at large: The United States, Italy and Spain supplied acute and convalescent COVID-19 samples.

Germline CDR1 reads LNHNV; CDR2 reads YYDKDF (reference sequence). There are 17 residues in the CDR3. J lost 5 bases, V lost 0 bases, and 9 bases had no gene match. Under the authors' procedure: Scientists estimated how many nucleated cells there were by amplifying reference gene primers. Profiling relied on immunoSEQ multiplex PCR, and the TCRdb table lists in-frame clones only, not all of them. D and trimming come from the DNA, and the V and J calls and clone size come from that table. The data contain some 110,000 clones, around 86% of them seen just once; the ten biggest clones take up 3.5% to 5.5%.

Sequences were obtained from peripheral blood. The rearrangement uses TRBV15 and TRBJ2-1; 8 bases are shared with TRBD1. This TCR derives from a man in his forties with acute or convalescent COVID-19. For the CDR3, the DNA is TGTGCCACCAGCAGAGATCCTCCCGGACAGGGTCACAATGAGCAGTTCTTC. As protein: CATSRDPPGQGHNEQFF.